One and the same sample provided the 3 T cell receptor beta chains below, sequenced in a study of T cell changes during pregnancy in multiple sclerosis. Measured with immunoSEQ multiplex PCR; TCRdb has only the in-frame clones, and not every one. The data hold 30,000 or so clones, with around nine tenths observed a single time. Sequenced material: CD8+ T cells from peripheral blood mononuclear cells, taken in the first trimester of pregnancy. The receptors were gathered from a female donor with multiple sclerosis, enrolled in a pregnancy study.

The chain employs TRBV27 and TRBJ2-5, with 7 bases that match TRBD2. Germline V CDR1 and CDR2: MNHEY, SMNVEV (reference sequence). This CDR3 comprises 16 residues. After removal of 2 bases from V and 4 bases from J, the junction contained 10 bases not matched to a gene. The CDR3 DNA follows: TGTGCCAGCAGTTTAGGAGGACTAGGAGGCAGAGAGACCCAGTACTTC. This sequence encodes CASSLGGLGGRETQYF.

The chain recombines TRBV28 with TRBJ2-3; 8 nucleotides align to TRBD2. Per the germline V gene, CDR1 is MDHEN and CDR2 is SYDVKM. The CDR3 runs 15 residues. The J segment lost 1 base and the V segment lost 5 bases, leaving 5 bases of the junction unmatched. The CDR3 reads CASSKAGAGTDTQYF. The CDR3 nucleotides read TGTGCCAGCAGTAAAGCGGGAGCTGGCACAGATACGCAGTATTTT.

J is TRBJ2-3 and V is TRBV6-6, with 7 nucleotides matching TRBD2. V was pared by 1 base and J by 3 bases, with 7 bases of the junction left unmatched. Germline V gene data show CDR1 as MNHNY and CDR2 as SVGAGI (reference sequence). The CDR3 runs 16 residues. CDR3 bases: TGTGCCAGCAGTTACTGGGGGGGTGAAGAAACAGATACGCAGTATTTT. As protein: CASSYWGGEETDTQYF.